This T cell receptor beta chain is drawn from a study of cytotoxic CD8 clonotypes in ibrutinib-treated CLL. Clones were sequenced by immunoSEQ multiplex PCR, and TCRdb holds only the in-frame ones, with some missing. This table has about 330,000 clones, 60% to 80% appearing once. The CDR3 contains 13 residues. CDR1 and CDR2 from the germline V gene are SGHVS and FQNEAQ. After removal of 5 bases from V and 6 bases from J, the junction contained 5 bases not matched to a gene. The chain links TRBV7-8 to TRBJ2-3; 7 bases are shared with TRBD1. The sequencing used PBMCs, collected after 36 months of ibrutinib treatment. This TCR derives from a human donor with chronic lymphocytic leukemia. CDR3 DNA: TGTGCCAGCAGCACCGGGACAGTTGATACGCAGTATTTT. Its protein product is CASSTGTVDTQYF.